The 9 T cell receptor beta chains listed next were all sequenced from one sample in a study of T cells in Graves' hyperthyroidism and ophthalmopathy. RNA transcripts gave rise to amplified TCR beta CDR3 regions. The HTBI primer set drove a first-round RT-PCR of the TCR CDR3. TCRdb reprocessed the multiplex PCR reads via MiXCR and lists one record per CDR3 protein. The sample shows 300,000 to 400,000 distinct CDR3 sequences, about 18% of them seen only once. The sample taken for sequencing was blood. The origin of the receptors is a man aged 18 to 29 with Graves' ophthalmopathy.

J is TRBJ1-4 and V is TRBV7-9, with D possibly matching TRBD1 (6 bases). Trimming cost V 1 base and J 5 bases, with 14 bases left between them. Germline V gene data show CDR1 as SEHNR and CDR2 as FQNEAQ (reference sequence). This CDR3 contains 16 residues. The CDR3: CASSLGAGDHNEKLFF. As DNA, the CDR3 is TGTGCCAGCAGCTTAGGGGCAGGGGATCACAATGAAAAACTGTTTTTT.

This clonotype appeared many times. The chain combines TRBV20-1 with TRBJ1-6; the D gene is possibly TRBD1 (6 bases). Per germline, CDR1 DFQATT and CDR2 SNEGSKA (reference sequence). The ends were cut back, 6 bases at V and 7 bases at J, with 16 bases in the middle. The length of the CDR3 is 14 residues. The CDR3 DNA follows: TGCAGTGCCATAGCAGGGGCCCCCAATTCACCCCTCCACTTT. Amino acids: CSAIAGAPNSPLHF.

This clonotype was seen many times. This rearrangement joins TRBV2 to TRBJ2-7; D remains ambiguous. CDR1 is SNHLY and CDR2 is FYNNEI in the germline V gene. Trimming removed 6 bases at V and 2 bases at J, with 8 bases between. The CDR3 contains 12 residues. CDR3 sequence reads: CASRDGAYEQYF. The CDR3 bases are TGTGCCAGCAGGGACGGTGCCTACGAGCAGTACTTC.

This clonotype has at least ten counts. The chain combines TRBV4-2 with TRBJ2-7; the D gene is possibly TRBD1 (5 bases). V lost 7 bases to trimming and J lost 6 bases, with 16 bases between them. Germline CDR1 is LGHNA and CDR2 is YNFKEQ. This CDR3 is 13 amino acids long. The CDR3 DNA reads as TGTGCCAGCAACCGACAGTTGAGGAGCGAGCAGTACTTC. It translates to CASNRQLRSEQYF.

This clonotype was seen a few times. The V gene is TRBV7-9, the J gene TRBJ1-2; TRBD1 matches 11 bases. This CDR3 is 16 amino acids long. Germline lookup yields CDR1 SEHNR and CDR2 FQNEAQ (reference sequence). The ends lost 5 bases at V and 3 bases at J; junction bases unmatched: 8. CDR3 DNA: TGTGCCAGCAGCCAGATGGGACAGGGGGTGGACTATGGCTACACCTTC. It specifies CASSQMGQGVDYGYTF.

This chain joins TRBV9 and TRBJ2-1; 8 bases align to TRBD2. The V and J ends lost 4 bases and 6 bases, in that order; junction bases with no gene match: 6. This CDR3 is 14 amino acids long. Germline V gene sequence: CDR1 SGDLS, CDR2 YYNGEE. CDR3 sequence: CASSPGLGLNEQFF. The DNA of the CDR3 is TGTGCCAGCAGCCCGGGACTAGGGCTCAATGAGCAGTTCTTC.

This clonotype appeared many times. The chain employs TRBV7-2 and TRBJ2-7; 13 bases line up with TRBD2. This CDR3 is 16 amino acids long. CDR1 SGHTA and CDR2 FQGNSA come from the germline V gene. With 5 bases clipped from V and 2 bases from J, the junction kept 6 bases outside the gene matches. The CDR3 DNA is TGTGCCAGCAGCCAACGTACTAGCGGGGGGGCCTACGAGCAGTACTTC. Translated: CASSQRTSGGAYEQYF.

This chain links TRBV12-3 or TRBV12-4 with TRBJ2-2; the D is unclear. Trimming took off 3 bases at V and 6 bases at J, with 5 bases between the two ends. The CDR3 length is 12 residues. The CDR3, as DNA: TGTGCCAGCAGTTTTGTTTCCGGGGAGCTGTTTTTT. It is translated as CASSFVSGELFF.

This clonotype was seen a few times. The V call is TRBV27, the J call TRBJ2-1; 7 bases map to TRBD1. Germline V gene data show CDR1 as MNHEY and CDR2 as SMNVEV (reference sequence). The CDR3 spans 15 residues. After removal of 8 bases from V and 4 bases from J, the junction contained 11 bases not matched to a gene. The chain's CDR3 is CASSPTGVLYNEQFF. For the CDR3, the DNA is TGTGCCAGCTCCCCTACAGGGGTCCTATACAATGAGCAGTTCTTC.